These 8 T cell receptor beta chains were all obtained from the same sample, sequenced in a study of blood T cell repertoires in COVID-19. Method: immunoSEQ multiplex PCR; TCRdb's copy keeps in-frame clones and lacks some. There are about 290,000 clones in the sample; around 86% occur only once, and about 1.7% lies in the top ten. The sequencing sample was made of PBMCs or T cells enriched from blood (not recorded which). The receptors shown here come from a woman aged 40 to 49 who had recovered from COVID-19.

The DNA for the CDR3 is TGTGCCAGCAGCAAGACTAGCGCGGCCTCAGATACGCAGTATTTT. Protein product: CASSKTSAASDTQYF. The chain employs TRBV7-9 and TRBJ2-3; 8 positions match TRBD2. Germline V gene data show CDR1 as SEHNR and CDR2 as FQNEAQ (reference sequence). V shed 5 bases, J shed 4 bases, and the junction held 8 bases outside the gene matches. This CDR3 contains 15 residues.

The chain recombines TRBV4-1 with TRBJ2-1; D not resolved. With 5 bases removed from V and 3 bases from J, the gap between germline ends came to 14 bases. Per germline, CDR1 MGHRA and CDR2 YSYEKL. The CDR3 spans 15 residues. CDR3 sequence: CASSSPRVDYNEQFF. CDR3 DNA: TGCGCCAGCAGCTCGCCTCGCGTAGACTACAATGAGCAGTTCTTC.

The V call is TRBV15, the J call TRBJ2-7, with 10 bases fitting TRBD1. V lost 0 bases, J lost 1 base, and 0 bases stayed unmatched. CDR1 and CDR2 from the germline V gene are LNHNV and YYDKDF (reference sequence). This CDR3 has 15 residues. The CDR3 DNA follows: TGTGCCACCAGCAGAGAGGACAGGGGGTCCTACGAGCAGTACTTC. Encoded protein: CATSREDRGSYEQYF.

The V gene is TRBV5-1, the J gene TRBJ2-5, with D possibly being TRBD1 (5 bases). Looked up from germline, CDR1 is SGHRS and CDR2 is YFSETQ. CDR3 length: 15 amino acids. Deletions cut 0 bases from V and 4 bases from J, with 13 bases between. The CDR3 DNA reads as TGCGCCAGCAGCTTGGCCGCCCCTAGGGGAGAGACCCAGTACTTC. Protein: CASSLAAPRGETQYF. The variable domain in full, completed from reference TRBV5-1 and TRBJ2-5, reads KAGVTQTPRYLIKTRGQQVTLSCSPISGHRSVSWYQQTPGQGLQFLFEYFSETQRNKGNFPGRFSGRQFSNSRSEMNVSTLELGDSALYLCASSLAAPRGETQYFGPGTRLLVL.

This sequence joins TRBV27 and TRBJ1-1; 8 bases fit TRBD1. The ends lost 5 bases at V and 7 bases at J; junction bases unmatched: 6. The CDR3 is 13 residues long. The germline gives CDR1 MNHEY, CDR2 SMNVEV (reference sequence). The CDR3 nucleotides read TGTGCCAGCAGTAGAGGGACAGGCTATGAAGCTTTCTTT. This sequence encodes CASSRGTGYEAFF.

This chain joins TRBV6-5 and TRBJ1-2; D unclear. V shed 9 bases and J shed 7 bases, with 18 bases lying between them. The V gene's germline CDR1 is MNHEY and CDR2 SVGAGI. The CDR3 contains 13 residues. CDR3 residues: CASLSPALGGYTF. In DNA, the CDR3 is TGTGCCAGTTTGAGTCCAGCCCTAGGTGGCTACACCTTC.

V usage is TRBV9 and J usage is TRBJ1-3; D possibly corresponds to TRBD1 (5 bases). The germline CDR1 and CDR2 sequences are SGDLS and YYNGEE. This CDR3 is 12 amino acids long. Trimming removed 6 bases from V and 1 base from J, with 5 bases in between. The CDR3 loop is CASTGSGNTIYF. CDR3 sequence (DNA): TGTGCCAGCACAGGGTCTGGAAACACCATATATTTT.

The chain uses TRBV11-2 and TRBJ2-3; 9 bases align to TRBD2. The germline CDR1 and CDR2 sequences are SGHAT and FQNNGV. V dropped 2 bases and J dropped 0; count of bases not matched to a gene: 9. The CDR3 runs 18 residues. As DNA, the CDR3 is TGTGCCAGCAGCTTATGGTCTAGCGGGGACCTCAGCACAGATACGCAGTATTTT. It encodes CASSLWSSGDLSTDTQYF.